This TCR beta chain derives from a study of blood T cell repertoires in COVID-19. This clone has just a few counts. The V end was cut by 3 bases, the J end by 2 bases, with 20 bases between. The germline V gene has CDR1 SEHNR and CDR2 FQNEAQ (reference sequence). This CDR3 is 17 amino acids long. Here immunoSEQ multiplex PCR was the method, and the copy in TCRdb shows in-frame clones only, minus some. The sample comprises a few hundred thousand clones, 90% of which are singletons, and about 4.5% rests with the top ten. Allocation to cohorts depended on clinical history reported by the participants. Sequenced sample: PBMCs or T cells enriched from blood (not recorded which). This TCR derives from a young woman with acute COVID-19. The V gene is TRBV7-9, the J gene TRBJ2-7; possibly TRBD1 for D (7 bases). CDR3 bases: TGTGCCAGCAGCTTCCCGAAAACAGGGGACTTAACCTACGAGCAGTACTTC. Encoded protein: CASSFPKTGDLTYEQYF.